Below are 20 T cell receptor beta chains sequenced from a single sample in a study of T-cell memory formation after mild COVID-19. In TCRdb, the 5' RACE reads were re-called with MiXCR into one record per CDR3 protein. The sample includes 140,000 to 150,000 distinct CDR3 sequences, about 19% of them seen just once. Material: PBMCs or a T cell subset sorted from them (not recorded which). These receptors all stem from an adult woman who had mild COVID-19 (a few samples of this study predate the infection). Cell type and time point are not known.

V is TRBV20-1 and J is TRBJ2-5; maybe TRBD2 (6 bases). Trimming removed 0 bases from V and 1 base from J, with 6 bases in between. Germline-derived CDR1 and CDR2 are DFQATT and SNEGSKA (reference sequence). This CDR3 is 13 amino acids long. The CDR3 sequence is CSARETSQETQYF. CDR3 in DNA: TGCAGTGCTAGAGAGACTAGCCAAGAGACCCAGTACTTC.

The chain couples TRBV4-2 to TRBJ2-2; D possibly corresponds to TRBD1 (6 bases). Per germline, CDR1 LGHNA and CDR2 YNFKEQ. CDR3 length: 15 amino acids. V shed 0 bases and J shed 5 bases, with 10 bases lying between them. The CDR3 DNA is TGTGCCAGCAGCCAAGATGTACAGGGTACCGGGGAGCTGTTTTTT. Its translation: CASSQDVQGTGELFF.

V usage is TRBV2 and J usage is TRBJ2-3; 7 nucleotides align to TRBD2. After removal of 7 bases from V and 6 bases from J, the junction contained 10 bases not matched to a gene. The CDR3 loop spans 14 amino acids. The germline CDR1 and CDR2 sequences are SNHLY and FYNNEI. The CDR3 region has the DNA TGTGCCAGCACCTTGTTAACTAGCGCTGATACGCAGTATTTT. Encoded protein: CASTLLTSADTQYF.

This clonotype was seen many times. This chain joins TRBV7-3 and TRBJ2-2; the match to TRBD2 covers 8 bases. The CDR3 consists of 14 residues. V lost 6 bases, J lost 1 base, and 1 base stayed unmatched. The V gene's germline CDR1 is SGHTA and CDR2 FQGTGA. CDR3 bases: TGTGCCAGCAGGCTAGCGGGGAACACCGGGGAGCTGTTTTTT. Amino acid sequence: CASRLAGNTGELFF.

The rearrangement uses TRBV27 and TRBJ1-1; D gene ambiguous. CDR1 is MNHEY, CDR2 SMNVEV, per germline (reference sequence). CDR3 size: 15 residues. Trimming pared 3 bases from V and 3 bases from J, leaving 14 bases between. The CDR3 loop reads CASSFFGILDTEAFF. The CDR3, as DNA: TGTGCCAGCAGTTTTTTTGGTATATTGGACACTGAAGCTTTCTTT.

This clonotype turned up a few times. V and J are TRBV5-1 and TRBJ2-2, with D perhaps TRBD1 (5 bases). This CDR3 has 15 amino acids. The V and J ends lost 2 bases and 1 base respectively, with 9 bases between them. The V gene's germline CDR1 is SGHRS and CDR2 YFSETQ. The CDR3 spells CASSFQGGNTGELFF. Written as DNA, the CDR3 is TGCGCCAGCAGCTTTCAGGGCGGGAACACCGGGGAGCTGTTTTTT.

This chain connects TRBV18 to TRBJ2-1; TRBD2 is a possible D gene (6 bases). V lost 3 bases and J 9 bases, leaving 18 bases between the germline ends. The CDR3 loop spans 15 amino acids. The germline CDR1 and CDR2 sequences are KGHSH and LQKENI. The CDR3 coding sequence is TGTGCCAGCTCACCTAGACTAGTCGAGAGTAGTGAGCAGTTCTTC. Residues: CASSPRLVESSEQFF.

This clonotype showed up just a few times. The gene calls are TRBV10-3 and TRBJ2-7; no reliable D call. CDR1 and CDR2 (germline): ENHRY, SYGVKD. Between the trimmed V and J ends, which lost 3 bases and 0 bases, there was a span of 12 bases. The CDR3 contains 15 residues. The CDR3 region has the DNA TGTGCCATCAGTGACCAGCTCCGGAGCTCCTACGAGCAGTACTTC. It specifies CAISDQLRSSYEQYF.

This chain links TRBV6-2 or TRBV6-3 with TRBJ2-7, with 8 bases fitting TRBD1. Germline CDR1 is MNHEY and CDR2 is SVGEGT. This CDR3 contains 15 residues. With V trimmed by 2 bases and J by 5 bases, 8 bases remained unmatched. The CDR3 reads CASSYPTGVRDEQYF. The CDR3 region has the DNA TGTGCCAGCAGTTACCCGACAGGGGTAAGGGACGAGCAGTACTTC.

This clonotype occurred a few times. In DNA, the CDR3 is TGTGCCAGCAGTCCCAATGGGCCGGTGGAGACCCAGTACTTC. Translation gives CASSPNGPVETQYF. V usage is TRBV7-2 and J usage is TRBJ2-5, with no clear D. Trimming removed 6 bases from V and 5 bases from J, with 16 bases in between. This CDR3 is 14 amino acids long. Germline V gene sequence: CDR1 SGHTA, CDR2 FQGNSA.

This clonotype was seen only a few times. The V gene is TRBV12-3 or TRBV12-4, the J gene TRBJ2-7; weak D call: TRBD2 (6 bases). The CDR3 spans 13 residues. The ends were cut back, 2 bases at V and 7 bases at J, with 12 bases in the middle. The CDR3 sequence: CASSLTTGGEQYF. CDR3 coding DNA: TGTGCCAGCAGTTTAACCACTGGGGGGGAGCAGTACTTC.

Only a few counts were recorded for this clonotype. The chain employs TRBV6-5 and TRBJ1-1; 9 bases are shared with TRBD1. CDR1 is MNHEY, CDR2 SVGAGI, per germline. CDR3 length equals 16 residues. With 0 bases clipped from V and 7 bases from J, the junction kept 9 bases outside the gene matches. The CDR3 region is CASSYSPPGQGFEAFF. As DNA, the CDR3 is TGTGCCAGCAGTTACTCGCCACCGGGACAGGGTTTTGAAGCTTTCTTT.

The V call is TRBV5-1, the J call TRBJ1-2, with D hard to call. The CDR3 sequence is 14 residues long. CDR1 and CDR2 from the germline V gene are SGHRS and YFSETQ. Trimming took 1 base from V and 3 from J, leaving 10 bases between them. In DNA, the CDR3 is TGCGCCAGCAGCTTGAACTCTATGGACTATGGCTACACCTTC. This translates into CASSLNSMDYGYTF.

This clonotype was picked up a small number of times. J is TRBJ2-7 and V is TRBV20-1; 8 bases line up with TRBD2. This CDR3 has 14 amino acids. V was clipped by 5 bases and J by 7 bases; unmatched bases: 13. Germline V gene lookup returns CDR1 DFQATT and CDR2 SNEGSKA (reference sequence). CDR3 bases: TGCAGTGCTCCGGTCGGCGGGGGGACGGGGGAGCAGTACTTC. It yields the protein CSAPVGGGTGEQYF.

The rearrangement uses TRBV10-3 and TRBJ2-7, with TRBD2 matching 13 bases. This CDR3 contains 14 residues. Germline CDR1 ENHRY, CDR2 SYGVKD. The J segment lost 5 bases and the V segment lost 6 bases, leaving 4 bases of the junction unmatched. In nucleotides, the CDR3 is TGTGCCATCAGGGGGACTAGCGGGGCGGACGAGCAGTACTTC. As protein: CAIRGTSGADEQYF.

The chain recombines TRBV12-3 or TRBV12-4 with TRBJ2-3; 8 bases map to TRBD2. This CDR3 is built from 16 residues. J was trimmed by 1 base and V by 6 bases; bases with no gene match: 9. CDR3 region: CASSEGISGGTDTQYF. The CDR3 DNA reads TGTGCCAGCAGCGAGGGGATTAGCGGGGGCACAGATACGCAGTATTTT.

The chain recombines TRBV7-9 with TRBJ1-1, with D possibly being TRBD1 (6 bases). CDR1 and CDR2 from the germline V gene are SEHNR and FQNEAQ (reference sequence). This CDR3 has 14 residues. The V end was cut by 5 bases, the J end by 4 bases, with 14 bases between. The CDR3 coding sequence is TGTGCCAGCAGCCCGACGACAGGATCCACTGAAGCTTTCTTT. This sequence encodes CASSPTTGSTEAFF.

In its sample, this clonotype was seen a few times. The rearrangement links TRBV12-3 or TRBV12-4 to TRBJ2-5; the match to TRBD2 covers 8 bases. V was clipped by 6 bases and J by 4 bases; unmatched bases: 10. The CDR3 length is 15 residues. This CDR3 reads CASSLGAGEVETQYF. CDR3 nucleotide sequence: TGTGCCAGCAGCCTGGGAGCGGGAGAGGTAGAGACCCAGTACTTC.

V and J are TRBV12-3 or TRBV12-4 and TRBJ2-1; D possibly matches TRBD1 or TRBD2 (5 bases each). The CDR3 length is 15 residues. With 7 bases removed from V and 4 bases from J, the gap between germline ends came to 17 bases. CDR3 residues: CASTANGTLYNEQFF. The CDR3 bases are TGTGCCAGCACTGCGAACGGGACCCTATACAATGAGCAGTTCTTC.

This clonotype has more than one count but fewer than ten. The V gene is TRBV7-2, the J gene TRBJ2-7; D unresolved. CDR3 length: 17 residues. Germline V gene data show CDR1 as SGHTA and CDR2 as FQGNSA. V lost 5 bases and J 2 bases, leaving 22 bases between the germline ends. CDR3 in amino acids: CASSGPRAGGPAYEQYF. The CDR3 DNA reads TGTGCCAGCAGCGGTCCCCGCGCCGGCGGCCCTGCCTACGAGCAGTACTTC.